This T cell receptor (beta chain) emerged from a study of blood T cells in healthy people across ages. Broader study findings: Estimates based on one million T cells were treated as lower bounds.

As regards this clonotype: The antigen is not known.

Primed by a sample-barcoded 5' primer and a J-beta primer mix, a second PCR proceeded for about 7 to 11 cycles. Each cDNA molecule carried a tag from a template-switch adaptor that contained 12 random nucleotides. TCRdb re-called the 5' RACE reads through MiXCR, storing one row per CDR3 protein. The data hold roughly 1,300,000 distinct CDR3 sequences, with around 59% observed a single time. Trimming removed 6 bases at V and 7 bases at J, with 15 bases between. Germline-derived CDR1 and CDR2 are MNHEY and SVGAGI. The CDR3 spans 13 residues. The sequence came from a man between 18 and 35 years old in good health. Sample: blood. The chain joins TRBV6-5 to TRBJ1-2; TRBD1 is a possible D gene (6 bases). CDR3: CASSPYRQAGYTF. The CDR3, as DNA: TGTGCCAGCAGCCCATACAGACAGGCTGGCTACACCTTC.